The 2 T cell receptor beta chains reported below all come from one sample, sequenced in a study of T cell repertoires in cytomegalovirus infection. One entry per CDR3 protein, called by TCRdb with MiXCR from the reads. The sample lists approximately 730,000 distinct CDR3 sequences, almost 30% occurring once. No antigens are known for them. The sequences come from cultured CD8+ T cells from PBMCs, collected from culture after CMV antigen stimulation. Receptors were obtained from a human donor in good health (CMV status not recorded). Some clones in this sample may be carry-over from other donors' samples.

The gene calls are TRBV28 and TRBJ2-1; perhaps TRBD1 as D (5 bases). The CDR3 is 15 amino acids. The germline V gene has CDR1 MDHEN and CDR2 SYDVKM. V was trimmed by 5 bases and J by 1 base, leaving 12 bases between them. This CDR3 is CASSDSDRSYNEQFF. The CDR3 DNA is TGTGCCAGCAGTGATTCCGACAGATCCTACAATGAGCAGTTCTTC.

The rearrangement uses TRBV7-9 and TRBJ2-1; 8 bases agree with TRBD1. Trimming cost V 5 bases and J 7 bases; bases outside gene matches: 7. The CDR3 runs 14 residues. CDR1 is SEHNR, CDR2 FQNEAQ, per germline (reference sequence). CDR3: CASSPDRGRNEQFF. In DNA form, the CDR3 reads TGTGCCAGCAGCCCCGACAGGGGTCGAAATGAGCAGTTCTTC.